This T cell receptor (beta chain) is from a study of regulatory T cells in long-lasting Graves disease. The sample's time point: newly diagnosed GD, antithyroid drugs for less than 3 months. The TCR library was made from RNA that had been extracted from PBMCs in TRIzol. Patients hailed from an endocrinology department in Xi'an, China. The study, taken as a whole, reports: Graves' patients with persistent disease showed TCR diversity lower than patients newly diagnosed.

Arm-PCR with iRepertoire HTBI primers amplified the CDR3 regions for these TCR beta libraries. TCRdb ran MiXCR on the multiplex PCR reads and lists one entry per CDR3 protein. The sample includes 520,000 or so distinct CDR3 sequences, around 12% seen only once; the top ten take approximately 9%. This clonotype was found many times. The antigen is unknown. These data were also filed under a second study, of T cells in Graves' hyperthyroidism and ophthalmopathy. That work adds: Any patient presenting with uncontrolled infection, other autoimmune disease, pregnancy or lactation was left out. An initial round of RT-PCR targeting the TCR CDR3 relied on the HTBI primer set.

Sequences were derived from peripheral blood mononuclear cells (PBMCs), sampled at new diagnosis, from a patient treated with antithyroid drugs. The clonotype originates from a woman aged 30 to 39 with Graves disease.

The CDR3 DNA sequence: TGTGCCAGCAGTTTCGATTCCCGGACAGGTAACACTGAAGCTTTCTTT. It translates to CASSFDSRTGNTEAFF. This chain uses TRBV27 with TRBJ1-1, with 7 bases matching TRBD1. The germline V gene encodes CDR1 MNHEY and CDR2 SMNVEV (reference sequence). The CDR3 runs to 16 residues. The ends lost 3 bases at V and 2 bases at J; junction bases unmatched: 9.